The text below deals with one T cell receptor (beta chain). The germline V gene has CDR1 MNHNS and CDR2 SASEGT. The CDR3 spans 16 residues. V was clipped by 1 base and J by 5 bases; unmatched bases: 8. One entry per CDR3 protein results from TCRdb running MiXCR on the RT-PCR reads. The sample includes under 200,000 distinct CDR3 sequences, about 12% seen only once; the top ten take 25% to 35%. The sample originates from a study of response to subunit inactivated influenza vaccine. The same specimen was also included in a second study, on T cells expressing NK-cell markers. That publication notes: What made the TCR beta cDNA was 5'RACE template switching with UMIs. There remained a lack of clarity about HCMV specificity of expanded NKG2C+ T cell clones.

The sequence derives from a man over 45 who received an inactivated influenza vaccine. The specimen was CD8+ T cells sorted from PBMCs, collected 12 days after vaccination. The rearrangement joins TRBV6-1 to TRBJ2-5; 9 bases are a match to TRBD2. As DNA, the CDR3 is TGTGCCAGCAGTGAAGGGGTCCTAGCGGGGTTGGAGACCCAGTACTTC. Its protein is CASSEGVLAGLETQYF.